This record concerns one TCR beta chain sequence. The sample belongs to a study of control samples from healthy donors and cancer patients. Repertoires were generated with immunoSEQ multiplex PCR, while TCRdb's copy carries only in-frame clones and drops some. The sample has fewer than 200,000 clones, about 94% seen once. Germline V gene lookup returns CDR1 LNHDA and CDR2 SQIVND (reference sequence). The ends lost 6 bases at V and 1 base at J; junction bases unmatched: 5. The CDR3 spans 14 residues. The receptor was isolated from a man in his sixties with colorectal cancer. The chain recombines TRBV19 with TRBJ1-1, with 7 bases lining up with TRBD1. The sample consisted of PBMCs. The CDR3 DNA follows: TGTGCCAGTAGCGCGGGACAGAAGAACACTGAAGCTTTCTTT. Translated: CASSAGQKNTEAFF.